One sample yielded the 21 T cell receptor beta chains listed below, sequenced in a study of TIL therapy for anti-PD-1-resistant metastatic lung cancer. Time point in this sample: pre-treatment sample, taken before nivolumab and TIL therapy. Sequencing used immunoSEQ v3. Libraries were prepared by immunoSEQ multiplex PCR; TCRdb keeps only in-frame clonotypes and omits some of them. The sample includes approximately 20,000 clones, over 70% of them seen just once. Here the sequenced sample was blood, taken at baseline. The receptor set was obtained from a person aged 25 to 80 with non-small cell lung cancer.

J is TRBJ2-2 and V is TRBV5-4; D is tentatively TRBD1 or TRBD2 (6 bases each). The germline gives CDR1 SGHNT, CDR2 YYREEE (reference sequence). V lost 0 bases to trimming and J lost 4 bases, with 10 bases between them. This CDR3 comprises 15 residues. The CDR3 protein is CASSLGRGGTGELFF. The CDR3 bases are TGTGCCAGCAGCTTGGGCAGGGGAGGCACCGGGGAGCTGTTTTTT.

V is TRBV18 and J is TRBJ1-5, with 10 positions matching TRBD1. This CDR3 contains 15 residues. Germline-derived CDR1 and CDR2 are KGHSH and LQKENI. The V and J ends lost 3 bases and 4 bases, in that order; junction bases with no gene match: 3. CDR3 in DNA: TGTGCCAGCTCACCCGGGACAGGGGAAAATCAGCCCCAGCATTTT. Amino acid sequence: CASSPGTGENQPQHF.

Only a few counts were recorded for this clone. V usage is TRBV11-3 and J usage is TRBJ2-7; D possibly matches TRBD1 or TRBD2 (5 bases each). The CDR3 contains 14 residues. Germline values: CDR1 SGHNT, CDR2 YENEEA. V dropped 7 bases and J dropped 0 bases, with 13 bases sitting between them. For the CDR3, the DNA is TGTGCCAGCAACTCGGGGCTTCACTCCTACGAGCAGTACTTC. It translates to CASNSGLHSYEQYF.

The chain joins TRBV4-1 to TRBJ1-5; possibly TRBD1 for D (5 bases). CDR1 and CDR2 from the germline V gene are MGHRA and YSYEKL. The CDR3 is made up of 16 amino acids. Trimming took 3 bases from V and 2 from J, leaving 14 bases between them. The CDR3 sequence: CASSQGPRVGNQPQHF. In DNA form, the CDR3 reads TGCGCCAGCAGCCAGGGACCTAGGGTAGGCAATCAGCCCCAGCATTTT.

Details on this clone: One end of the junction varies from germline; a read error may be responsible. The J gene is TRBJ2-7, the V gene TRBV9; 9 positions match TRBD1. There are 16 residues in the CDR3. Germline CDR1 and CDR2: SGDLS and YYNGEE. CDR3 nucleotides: TGTGCCAGCAGCGCCCTCCCCGGGACAGGGACCTACGGGCAGTACTTC. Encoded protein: CASSALPGTGTYGQYF.

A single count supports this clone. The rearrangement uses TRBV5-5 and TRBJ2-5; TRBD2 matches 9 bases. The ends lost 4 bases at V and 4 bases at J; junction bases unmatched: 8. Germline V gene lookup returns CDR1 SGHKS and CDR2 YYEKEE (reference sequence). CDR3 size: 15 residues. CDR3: CASSLAGGALETQYF. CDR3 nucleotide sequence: TGTGCCAGCAGCCTCGCGGGGGGGGCCCTAGAGACCCAGTACTTC.

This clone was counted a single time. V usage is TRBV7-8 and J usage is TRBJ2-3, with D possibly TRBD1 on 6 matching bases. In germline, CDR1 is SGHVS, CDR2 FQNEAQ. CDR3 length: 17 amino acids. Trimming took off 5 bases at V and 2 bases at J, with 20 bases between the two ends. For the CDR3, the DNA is TGTGCCAGCAGCCAACGGGAAGGTGGGGACAACACAGATACGCAGTATTTT. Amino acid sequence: CASSQREGGDNTDTQYF.

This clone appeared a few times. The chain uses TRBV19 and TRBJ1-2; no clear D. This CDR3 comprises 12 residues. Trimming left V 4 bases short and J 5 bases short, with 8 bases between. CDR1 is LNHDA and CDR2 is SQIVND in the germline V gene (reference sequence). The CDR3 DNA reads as TGTGCCAGTAGTAGTGGGCCTTATGGCTACACCTTC. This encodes CASSSGPYGYTF.

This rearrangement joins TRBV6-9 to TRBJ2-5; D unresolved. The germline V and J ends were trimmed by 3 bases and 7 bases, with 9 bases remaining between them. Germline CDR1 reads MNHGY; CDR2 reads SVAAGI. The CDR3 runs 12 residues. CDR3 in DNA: TGTGCCAGCAGTTACCCGTCGCTGACCCAGTACTTC. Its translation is CASSYPSLTQYF.

CDR3 in DNA: TGTGCCAGCAGCTTAGACCCGGGGGGGTCCGAGCAGTACTTC. Encoded protein: CASSLDPGGSEQYF. The chain is built from TRBV11-3 and TRBJ2-7, with 8 bases fitting TRBD2. CDR1 SGHNT and CDR2 YENEEA come from the germline V gene. This CDR3 comprises 14 residues. V gave up 0 bases and J gave up 6 bases; unmatched junction bases: 4. Full variable domain (remainder filled in from reference TRBV11-3 and TRBJ2-7): EAGVVQSPRYKIIEKKQPVAFWCNPISGHNTLYWYLQNLGQGPELLIRYENEEAVDDSQLPKDRFSAERLKGVDSTLKIQPAELGDSAVYLCASSLDPGGSEQYFGPGTRLTVT.

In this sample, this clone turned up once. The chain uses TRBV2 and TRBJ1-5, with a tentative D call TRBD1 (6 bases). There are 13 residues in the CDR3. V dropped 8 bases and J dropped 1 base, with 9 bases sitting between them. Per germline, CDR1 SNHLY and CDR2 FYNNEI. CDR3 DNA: TGTGCCAGCGGACAGAGAAGCAATCAGCCCCAGCATTTT. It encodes CASGQRSNQPQHF.

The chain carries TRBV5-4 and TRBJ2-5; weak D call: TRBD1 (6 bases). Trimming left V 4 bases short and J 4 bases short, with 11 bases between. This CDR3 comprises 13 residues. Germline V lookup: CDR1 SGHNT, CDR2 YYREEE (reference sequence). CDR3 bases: TGTGCCAGCAGCCCCCGGGACACAGAGACCCAGTACTTC. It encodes CASSPRDTETQYF. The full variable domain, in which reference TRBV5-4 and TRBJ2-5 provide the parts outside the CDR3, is ETGVTQSPTHLIKTRGQQVTLRCSSQSGHNTVSWYQQALGQGPQFIFQYYREEENGRGNFPPRFSGLQFPNYSSELNVNALELDDSALYLCASSPRDTETQYFGPGTRLLVL.

The CDR3 nucleotides read TGTGCCAGCAGCCCTCGGCCAGCCGTCCAAGAGACCCAGTACTTC. Its protein is CASSPRPAVQETQYF. The chain joins TRBV14 to TRBJ2-5; D unclear. Germline assignment: CDR1 SGHDN and CDR2 FVKESK. The germline V and J ends were trimmed by 4 bases and 1 base, with 13 bases remaining between them. This CDR3 region has 15 residues.

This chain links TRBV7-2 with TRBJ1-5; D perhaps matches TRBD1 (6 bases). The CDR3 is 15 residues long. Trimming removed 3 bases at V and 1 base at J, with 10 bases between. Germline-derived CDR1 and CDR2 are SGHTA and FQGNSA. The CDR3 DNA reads TGTGCCAGCAGCTTGGCTGACAGGAGCAATCAGCCCCAGCATTTT. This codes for CASSLADRSNQPQHF.

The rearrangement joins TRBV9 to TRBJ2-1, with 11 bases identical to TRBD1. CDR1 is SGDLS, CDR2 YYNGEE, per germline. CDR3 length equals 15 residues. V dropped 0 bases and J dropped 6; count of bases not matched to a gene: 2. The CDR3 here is CASSVGGTGGNEQFF. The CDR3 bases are TGTGCCAGCAGCGTAGGTGGGACAGGGGGCAATGAGCAGTTCTTC.

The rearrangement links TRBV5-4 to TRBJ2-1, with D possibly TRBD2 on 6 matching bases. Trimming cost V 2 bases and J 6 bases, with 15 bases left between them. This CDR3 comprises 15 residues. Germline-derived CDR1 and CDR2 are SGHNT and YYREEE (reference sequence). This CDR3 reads CASSLDLGGRNEQFF. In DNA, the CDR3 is TGTGCCAGCAGCTTAGACTTGGGGGGACGCAATGAGCAGTTCTTC. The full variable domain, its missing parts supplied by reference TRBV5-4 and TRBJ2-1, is ETGVTQSPTHLIKTRGQQVTLRCSSQSGHNTVSWYQQALGQGPQFIFQYYREEENGRGNFPPRFSGLQFPNYSSELNVNALELDDSALYLCASSLDLGGRNEQFFGPGTRLTVL.

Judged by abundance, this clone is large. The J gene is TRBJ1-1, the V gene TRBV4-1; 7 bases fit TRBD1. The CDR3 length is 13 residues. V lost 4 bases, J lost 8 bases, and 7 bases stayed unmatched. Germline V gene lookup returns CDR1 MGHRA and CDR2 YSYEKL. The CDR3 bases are TGCGCCAGCAGCCCTTGGGTGGGACAGGAAGCTTTCTTT. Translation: CASSPWVGQEAFF.

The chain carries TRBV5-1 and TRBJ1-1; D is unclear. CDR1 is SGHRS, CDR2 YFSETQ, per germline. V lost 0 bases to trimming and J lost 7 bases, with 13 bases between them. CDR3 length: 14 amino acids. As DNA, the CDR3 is TGCGCCAGCAGCTTGGCTGCAGTCGAGGGTGAAGCTTTCTTT. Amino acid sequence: CASSLAAVEGEAFF.

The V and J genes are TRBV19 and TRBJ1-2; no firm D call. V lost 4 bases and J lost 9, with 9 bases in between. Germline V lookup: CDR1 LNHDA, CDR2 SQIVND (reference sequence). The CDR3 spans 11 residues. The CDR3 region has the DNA TGTGCCAGTAGTAGTTCCACACGCTACACCTTC. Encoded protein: CASSSSTRYTF. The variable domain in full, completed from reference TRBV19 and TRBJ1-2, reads DGGITQSPKYLFRKEGQNVTLSCEQNLNHDAMYWYRQDPGQGLRLIYYSQIVNDFQKGDIAEGYSVSREKKESFPLTVTSAQKNPTAFYLCASSSSTRYTFGSGTRLTVV.

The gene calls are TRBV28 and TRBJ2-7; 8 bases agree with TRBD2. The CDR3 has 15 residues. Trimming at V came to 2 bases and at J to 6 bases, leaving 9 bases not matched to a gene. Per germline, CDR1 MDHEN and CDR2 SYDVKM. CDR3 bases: TGTGCCAGCAGTTTAGAGCTAGCGGGCCGGGGCGAGCAGTACTTC. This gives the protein CASSLELAGRGEQYF.

The CDR3 protein is CASSEGAGSPLHF. CDR3 DNA sequence: TGTGCCAGCAGCGAGGGGGCCGGCTCACCCCTCCACTTT. The rearrangement links TRBV11-3 to TRBJ1-6, with 7 bases that match TRBD1. This CDR3 has 13 residues. Germline loops: CDR1 SGHNT, CDR2 YENEEA. V was clipped by 5 bases and J by 10 bases; unmatched bases: 5.